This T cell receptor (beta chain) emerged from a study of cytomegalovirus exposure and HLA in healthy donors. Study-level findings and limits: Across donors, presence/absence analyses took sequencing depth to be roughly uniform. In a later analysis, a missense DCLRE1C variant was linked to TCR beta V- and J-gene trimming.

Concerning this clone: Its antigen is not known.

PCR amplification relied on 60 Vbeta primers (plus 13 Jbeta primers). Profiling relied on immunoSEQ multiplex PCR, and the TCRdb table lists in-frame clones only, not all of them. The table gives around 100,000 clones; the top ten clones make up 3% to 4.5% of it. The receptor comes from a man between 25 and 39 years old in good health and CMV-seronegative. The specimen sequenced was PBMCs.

CDR3 sequence reads: CASGRGRIYGYTF. The CDR3, as DNA: TGTGCCAGCGGCCGGGGGAGAATCTATGGCTACACCTTC. The chain combines TRBV7-9 with TRBJ1-2, with a weak D call TRBD1 (5 bases). The germline CDR1 and CDR2 sequences are SEHNR and FQNEAQ (reference sequence). V was trimmed by 8 bases and J by 4 bases, leaving 14 bases between them. The CDR3 has 13 amino acids. Supplemented by reference TRBV7-9 and TRBJ1-2, the full variable domain reads DTGVSQNPRHKITKRGQNVTFRCDPISEHNRLYWYRQTLGQGPEFLTYFQNEAQLEKSRLLSDRFSAERPKGSFSTLEIQRTEQGDSAMYLCASGRGRIYGYTFGSGTRLTVV.